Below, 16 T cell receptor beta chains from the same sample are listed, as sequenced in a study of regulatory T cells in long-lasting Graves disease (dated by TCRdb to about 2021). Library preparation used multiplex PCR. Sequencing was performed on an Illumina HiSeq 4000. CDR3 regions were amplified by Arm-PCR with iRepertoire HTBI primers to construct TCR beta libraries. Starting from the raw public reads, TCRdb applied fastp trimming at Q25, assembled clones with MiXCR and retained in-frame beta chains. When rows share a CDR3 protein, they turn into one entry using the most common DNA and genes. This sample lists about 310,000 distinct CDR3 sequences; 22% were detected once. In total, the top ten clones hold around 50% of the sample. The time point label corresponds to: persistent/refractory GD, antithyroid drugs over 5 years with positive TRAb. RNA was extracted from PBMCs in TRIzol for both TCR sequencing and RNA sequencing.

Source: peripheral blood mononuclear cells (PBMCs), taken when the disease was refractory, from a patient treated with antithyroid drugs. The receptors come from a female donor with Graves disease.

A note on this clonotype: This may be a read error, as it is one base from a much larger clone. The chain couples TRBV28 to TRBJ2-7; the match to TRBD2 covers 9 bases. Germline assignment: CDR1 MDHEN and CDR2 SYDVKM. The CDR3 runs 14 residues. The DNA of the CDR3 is TGTGCCAGCGGTTTAGCGGGGGCCACCTACGAGCAGTACTTC. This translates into CASGLAGATYEQYF.

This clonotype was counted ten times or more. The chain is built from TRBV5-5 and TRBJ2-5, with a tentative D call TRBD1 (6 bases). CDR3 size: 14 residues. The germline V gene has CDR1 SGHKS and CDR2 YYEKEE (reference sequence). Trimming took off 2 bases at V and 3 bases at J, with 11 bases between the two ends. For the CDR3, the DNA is TGTGCCAGCAGCTTATGGACAGCCGAAGAGACCCAGTACTTC. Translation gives CASSLWTAEETQYF.

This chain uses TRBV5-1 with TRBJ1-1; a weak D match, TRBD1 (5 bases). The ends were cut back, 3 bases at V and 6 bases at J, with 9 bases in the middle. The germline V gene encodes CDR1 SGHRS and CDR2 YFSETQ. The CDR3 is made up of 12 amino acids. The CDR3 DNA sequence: TGCGCCAGCAGCTCCAGGGAGTCTGAAGCTTTCTTT. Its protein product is CASSSRESEAFF.

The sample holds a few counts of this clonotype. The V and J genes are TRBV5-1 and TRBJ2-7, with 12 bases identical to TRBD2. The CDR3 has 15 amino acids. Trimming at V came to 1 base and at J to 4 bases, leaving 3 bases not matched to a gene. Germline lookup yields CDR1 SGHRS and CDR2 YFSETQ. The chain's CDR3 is CASSLMLAGGYEQYF. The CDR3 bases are TGCGCCAGCAGCTTGATGCTAGCGGGAGGGTACGAGCAGTACTTC.

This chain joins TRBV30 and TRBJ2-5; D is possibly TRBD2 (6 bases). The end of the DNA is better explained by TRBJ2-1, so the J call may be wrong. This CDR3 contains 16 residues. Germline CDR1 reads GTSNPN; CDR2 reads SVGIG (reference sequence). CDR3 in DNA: TGTGCCTGGAGTGTGATCTGGCGGGATGGGGGAAATGAGCAGTTCTTC. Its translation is CAWSVIWRDGGNEQFF.

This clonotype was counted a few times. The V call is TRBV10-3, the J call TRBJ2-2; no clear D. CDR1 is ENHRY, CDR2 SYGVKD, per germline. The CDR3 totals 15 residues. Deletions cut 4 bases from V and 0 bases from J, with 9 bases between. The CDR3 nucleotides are TGTGCCATCAGTGGTGAGACCACGAACACCGGGGAGCTGTTTTTT. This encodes CAISGETTNTGELFF.

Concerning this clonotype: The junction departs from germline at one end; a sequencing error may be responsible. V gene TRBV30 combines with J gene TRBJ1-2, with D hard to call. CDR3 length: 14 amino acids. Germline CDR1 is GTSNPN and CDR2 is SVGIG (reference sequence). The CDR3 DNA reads TGTGCCTGTTATCCAGGACCGGGAGTTTATGTCTACACCTTC. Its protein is CACYPGPGVYVYTF.

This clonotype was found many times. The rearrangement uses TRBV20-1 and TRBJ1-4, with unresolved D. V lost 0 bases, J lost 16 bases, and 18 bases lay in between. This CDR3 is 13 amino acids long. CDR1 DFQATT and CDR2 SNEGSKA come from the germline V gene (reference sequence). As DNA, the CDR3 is TGCAGTGCTAGAGATGTCCATGGGCAGCGGGAGTTTTTT. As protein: CSARDVHGQREFF.

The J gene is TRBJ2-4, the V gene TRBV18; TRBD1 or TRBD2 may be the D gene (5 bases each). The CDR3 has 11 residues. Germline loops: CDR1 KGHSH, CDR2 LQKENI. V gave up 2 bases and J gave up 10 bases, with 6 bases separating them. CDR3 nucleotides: TGTGCCAGCTCACCAGGGGGTATTCAGTACTTC. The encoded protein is CASSPGGIQYF.

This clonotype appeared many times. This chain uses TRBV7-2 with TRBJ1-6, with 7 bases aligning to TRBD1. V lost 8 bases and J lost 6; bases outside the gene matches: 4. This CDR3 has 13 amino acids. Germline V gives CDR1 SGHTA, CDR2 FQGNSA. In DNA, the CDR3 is TGTGCCAGCGTCGGGACAGTTAATTCACCCCTCCACTTT. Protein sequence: CASVGTVNSPLHF.

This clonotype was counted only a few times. The chain's CDR3 is CASSLRALNYGYTF. As DNA, the CDR3 is TGTGCCAGCAGTTTGCGGGCTCTAAACTATGGCTACACCTTC. The chain employs TRBV27 and TRBJ1-2; D gene uncertain. This CDR3 is 14 amino acids long. The V end lost 3 bases, the J end lost 2 bases, and 10 bases lay between the germline ends. Germline CDR1 is MNHEY and CDR2 is SMNVEV (reference sequence).

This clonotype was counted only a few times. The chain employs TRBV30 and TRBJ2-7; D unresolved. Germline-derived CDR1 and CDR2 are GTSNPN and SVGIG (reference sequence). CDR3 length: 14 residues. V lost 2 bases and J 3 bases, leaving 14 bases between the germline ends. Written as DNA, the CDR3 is TGTGCCTGGAGTCTGGAAGCGTATATCTACGAGCAGTACTTC. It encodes CAWSLEAYIYEQYF.

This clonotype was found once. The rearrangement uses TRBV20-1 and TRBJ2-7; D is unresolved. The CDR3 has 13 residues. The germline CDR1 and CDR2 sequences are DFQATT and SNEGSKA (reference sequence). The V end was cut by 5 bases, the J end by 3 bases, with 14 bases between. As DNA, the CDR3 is TGCAGTGCTCGACTCGCAACCTTCTACGAGCAGTACTTC. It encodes CSARLATFYEQYF.

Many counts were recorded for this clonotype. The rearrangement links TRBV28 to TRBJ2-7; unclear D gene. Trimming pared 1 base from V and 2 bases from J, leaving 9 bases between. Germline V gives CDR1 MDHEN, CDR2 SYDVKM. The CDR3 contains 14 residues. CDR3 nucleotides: TGTGCCAGCAGTTTATTAGGCAACACCTACGAGCAGTACTTC. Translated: CASSLLGNTYEQYF.

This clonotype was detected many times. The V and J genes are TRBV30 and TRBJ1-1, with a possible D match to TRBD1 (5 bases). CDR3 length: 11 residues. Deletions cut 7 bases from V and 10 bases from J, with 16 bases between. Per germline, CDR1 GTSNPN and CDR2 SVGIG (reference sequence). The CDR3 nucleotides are TGTGCCTTGGGACCGGCGGCCGGAGCTTTCTTT. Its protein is CALGPAAGAFF.

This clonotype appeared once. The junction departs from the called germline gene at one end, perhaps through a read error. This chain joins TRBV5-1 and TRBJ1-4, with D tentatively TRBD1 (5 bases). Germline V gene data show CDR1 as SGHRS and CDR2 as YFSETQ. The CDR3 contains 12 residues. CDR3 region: CVSSLAGERLFF. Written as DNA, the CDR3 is TGCGTCAGCAGCTTGGCGGGGGAAAGACTGTTTTTT.